This entry concerns a single T cell receptor (beta chain). What it recognizes is unknown. These data originate in a study of PD-1 blockade in classical Hodgkin lymphoma. The protocol was immunoSEQ multiplex PCR, while the TCRdb copy is restricted to in-frame clones and leaves out a portion. The sample contains 3,000 to 4,000 clones, around 80% of which appear only once. The germline V gene has CDR1 MNHEY and CDR2 SMNVEV (reference sequence). The CDR3 extends over 16 amino acids. V was cut by 7 bases and J by 0 bases, with 17 bases left in between. The study's findings and limits: Baseline TCR diversity was reportedly lower in newly diagnosed patients than in healthy donors. It was reported as lower still in relapsed/refractory patients. What caused the repertoire differences, perhaps disease activity or prior therapy, remains undefined.

The time point here: newly diagnosed, previously untreated cHL patient sample. Thawed PBMCs were the source of CD8+ T cells, obtained through magnetic negative selection. Untreated, newly diagnosed classical Hodgkin lymphoma PBMCs were comparators. The J gene is TRBJ2-3, the V gene TRBV27; D not resolved. The receptor comes from a human donor with classical Hodgkin lymphoma. The sample comprised CD8+ T cells from blood. The CDR3 coding sequence is TGTGCCAGCATGGCAGTTAATAACCCTAGCACAGATACGCAGTATTTT. Its translation: CASMAVNNPSTDTQYF.